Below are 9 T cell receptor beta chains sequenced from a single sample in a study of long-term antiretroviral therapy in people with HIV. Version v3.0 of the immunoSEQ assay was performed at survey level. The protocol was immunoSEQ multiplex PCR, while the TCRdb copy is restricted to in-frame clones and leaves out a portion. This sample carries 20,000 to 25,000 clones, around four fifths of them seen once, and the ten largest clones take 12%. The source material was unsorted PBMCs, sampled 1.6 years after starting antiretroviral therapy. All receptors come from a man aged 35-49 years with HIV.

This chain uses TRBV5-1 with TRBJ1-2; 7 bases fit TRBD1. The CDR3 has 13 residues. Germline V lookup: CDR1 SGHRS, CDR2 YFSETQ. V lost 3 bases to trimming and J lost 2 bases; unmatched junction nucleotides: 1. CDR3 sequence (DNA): TGCGCCAGCAGCTCACAGGGGAACTATGGCTACACCTTC. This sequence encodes CASSSQGNYGYTF.

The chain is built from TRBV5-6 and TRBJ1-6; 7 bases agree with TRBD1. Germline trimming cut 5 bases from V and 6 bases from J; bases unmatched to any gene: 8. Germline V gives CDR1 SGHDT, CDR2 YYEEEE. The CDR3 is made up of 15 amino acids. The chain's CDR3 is CASSGEGASNSPLHF. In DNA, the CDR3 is TGTGCCAGCAGTGGAGAGGGGGCAAGTAATTCACCCCTCCACTTT.

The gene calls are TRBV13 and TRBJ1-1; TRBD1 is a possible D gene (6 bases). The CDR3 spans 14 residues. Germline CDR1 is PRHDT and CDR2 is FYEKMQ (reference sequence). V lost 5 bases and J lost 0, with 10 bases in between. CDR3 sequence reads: CASSLGGLNTEAFF. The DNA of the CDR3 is TGTGCCAGCAGCCTCGGGGGCCTGAACACTGAAGCTTTCTTT.

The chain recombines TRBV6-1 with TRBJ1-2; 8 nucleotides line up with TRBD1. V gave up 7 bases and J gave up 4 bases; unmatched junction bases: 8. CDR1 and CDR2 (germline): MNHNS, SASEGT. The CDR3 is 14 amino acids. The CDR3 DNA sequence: TGTGCCAGCAATCCAGGGGGCGCGGGCTATGGCTACACCTTC. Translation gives CASNPGGAGYGYTF.

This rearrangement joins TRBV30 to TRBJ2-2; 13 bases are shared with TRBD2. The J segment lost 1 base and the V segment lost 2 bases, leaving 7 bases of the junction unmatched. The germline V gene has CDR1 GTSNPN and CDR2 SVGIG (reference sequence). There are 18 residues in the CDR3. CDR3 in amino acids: CAWSPRTSGRRNTGELFF. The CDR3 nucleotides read TGTGCCTGGAGTCCCCGGACTAGCGGGAGAAGGAACACCGGGGAGCTGTTTTTT.

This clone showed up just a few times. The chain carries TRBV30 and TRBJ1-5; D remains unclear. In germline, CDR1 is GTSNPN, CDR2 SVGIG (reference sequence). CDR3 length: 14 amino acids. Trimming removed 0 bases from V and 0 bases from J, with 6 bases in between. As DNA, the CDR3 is TGTGCCTGGAGTGTTTACAGTAGCAATCAGCCCCAGCATTTT. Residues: CAWSVYSSNQPQHF.

This CDR3 is CASSPTLAATEAFF. CDR3 DNA sequence: TGTGCCAGCTCACCTACATTAGCTGCCACTGAAGCTTTCTTT. The chain has TRBV18 and TRBJ1-1; D is undetermined. Per germline, CDR1 KGHSH and CDR2 LQKENI. Trimming pared 3 bases from V and 4 bases from J, leaving 12 bases between. This CDR3 comprises 14 residues.

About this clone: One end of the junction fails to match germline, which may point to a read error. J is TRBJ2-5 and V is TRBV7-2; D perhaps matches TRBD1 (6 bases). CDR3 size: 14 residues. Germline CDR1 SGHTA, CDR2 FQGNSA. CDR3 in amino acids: CASSLARGQETQYF. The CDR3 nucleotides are TGTGCCAGCAGCCTAGCCAGGGGTCAAGAGACCCAGTACTTC. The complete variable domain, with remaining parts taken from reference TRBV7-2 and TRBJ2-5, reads GAGVSQSPSNKVTEKGKDVELRCDPISGHTALYWYRQSLGQGLEFLIYFQGNSAPDKSGLPSDRFSAERTGGSVSTLTIQRTQQEDSAVYLCASSLARGQETQYFGPGTRLLVL.

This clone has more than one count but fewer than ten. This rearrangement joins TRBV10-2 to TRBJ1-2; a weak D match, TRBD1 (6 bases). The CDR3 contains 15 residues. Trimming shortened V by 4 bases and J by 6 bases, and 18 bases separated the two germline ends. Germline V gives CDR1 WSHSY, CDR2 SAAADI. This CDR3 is CASSVETGPKNGYTF. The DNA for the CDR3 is TGCGCCAGCAGTGTTGAGACAGGACCTAAAAATGGCTACACCTTC.